This is a list of T cell receptor beta chains from one sample in a study of shared clonotypes between healthy human individuals. The data were produced by immunoSEQ multiplex PCR, yet TCRdb's version contains in-frame clones alone and is incomplete. The sample has roughly 590,000 clones, nearly 97% seen once; the top ten hold over 0.09%. Input material: naive CD8+ T cells sorted from blood. The receptors were sampled from a woman in her twenties or thirties in good health. CDR3s include the opening cysteine and the closing phenylalanine or tryptophan. The order of the fields is J gene, clone size, D gene, V gene, CDR3 protein, CDR3 DNA. D genes are given only for firm matches. For some rows the clone size is stated as once, few or many, or as a class when expanded; others skip it.

TRBJ2-7,-,TRBD2,TRBV14,CASSPLPRLAANYGQYF,TGTGCCAGCAGCCCCTTACCCCGACTAGCGGCGAATTACGGGCAGTACTTC
TRBJ2-1,-,-,TRBV7-6,CASSLGMGTRSSYNEQFF,TGTGCCAGCAGCTTAGGTATGGGGACCCGGAGCTCCTACAATGAGCAGTTCTTC
TRBJ2-7,-,-,TRBV7-9,CASSVVTYEQYF,TGTGCCAGCAGCGTAGTTACCTACGAGCAGTACTTC
TRBJ2-1,-,TRBD2,TRBV28,CASSSTTSGSGYEQFF,TGTGCCAGCAGTTCAACGACTAGCGGGAGTGGCTATGAGCAGTTCTTC
TRBJ2-7,once,-,TRBV27,CASSFLGGANYEQYF,TGTGCCAGCAGTTTTTTAGGGGGGGCCAATTACGAGCAGTACTTC
TRBJ1-4,-,-,TRBV2,CASSEFMTGGEKLFF,TGTGCCAGCAGTGAATTTATGACAGGAGGGGAAAAACTGTTTTTT
TRBJ2-1,-,-,TRBV6-6,CATTELNSYNEQFF,TGTGCCACCACCGAGTTGAATTCCTACAATGAGCAGTTCTTC
TRBJ2-7,-,TRBD1,TRBV15,CATSSEGTGGSYEQYF,TGTGCCACCAGCAGCGAAGGGACAGGGGGTTCCTACGAGCAGTACTTC
TRBJ2-7,-,-,TRBV2,CASRGGIGKNYEQYF,TGTGCCAGCAGAGGGGGAATCGGGAAAAACTACGAGCAGTACTTC
TRBJ1-5,-,-,TRBV10-2,CASSESRDSGRDQPQHF,TGCGCCAGCAGTGAGTCCCGGGACTCAGGACGGGATCAGCCCCAGCATTTT
TRBJ2-7,-,TRBD2,TRBV19,CASRLRGLAAYEQYF,TGTGCCAGTAGACTTCGTGGACTAGCGGCCTACGAGCAGTACTTC
TRBJ2-2,-,TRBD1,TRBV4-1,CASSHTGGTGELFF,TGCGCCAGCAGCCACACAGGGGGCACCGGGGAGCTGTTTTTT
TRBJ2-1,-,TRBD2,TRBV6-1,CASYATSGRAYPQFF,TGTGCCAGCTATGCGACTAGCGGGAGGGCCTATCCGCAGTTCTTC
TRBJ2-1,-,TRBD1,TRBV2,CASRRTGNNEQFF,TGTGCCAGTAGGAGGACAGGGAACAATGAGCAGTTCTTC
TRBJ2-1,-,TRBD2,TRBV4-1,CASSQFGLASYNEQFF,TGCGCCAGCAGCCAATTTGGACTAGCGAGCTACAATGAGCAGTTCTTC
TRBJ2-7,-,-,TRBV9,CASSGTSLRDEQYF,TGTGCCAGCAGCGGCACTTCGTTGAGGGACGAGCAGTACTTC
TRBJ2-5,-,TRBD2,TRBV19,CASSGGGLAGGQGQETQYF,TGTGCCAGTAGTGGGGGTGGACTAGCGGGAGGGCAGGGTCAAGAGACCCAGTACTTC
TRBJ1-3,-,-,TRBV2,CASSEAGPSSGNTIYF,TGTGCCAGCAGTGAGGCGGGGCCGAGCTCTGGAAACACCATATATTTT
TRBJ1-1,-,TRBD1,TRBV27,CASSLKYRDRGPTEAFF,TGTGCCAGCAGTCTCAAGTACCGGGACAGGGGGCCCACTGAAGCTTTCTTT
TRBJ1-1,-,-,TRBV27,CASSLSGGYTEAFF,TGTGCCAGCAGTTTATCGGGCGGTTACACTGAAGCTTTCTTT
TRBJ2-7,-,-,TRBV5-4,CASSYRDNYEQYF,TGTGCCAGCAGTTACCGGGACAACTACGAGCAGTACTTC
TRBJ2-5,-,-,TRBV6-5,CASSYFQGLQETQYF,TGTGCCAGCAGTTACTTCCAGGGGCTCCAAGAGACCCAGTACTTC
TRBJ1-5,-,-,TRBV27,CASSTGSGPQHF,TGTGCCAGCAGTACAGGGTCCGGGCCCCAGCATTTT
TRBJ2-4,-,-,TRBV13,CASSLSGLAKNIQYF,TGTGCCAGCAGCTTAAGTGGATTGGCCAAAAACATTCAGTACTTC
TRBJ1-2,once,-,TRBV27,CATRGRTYGYTF,TGTGCCACCCGGGGGAGGACCTATGGCTACACCTTC
TRBJ2-5,-,-,TRBV12-1,CASSPNPLGGETQYF,TGTGCCAGCAGCCCAAACCCACTAGGAGGAGAGACCCAGTACTTC
TRBJ1-1,-,-,TRBV11-3,CASSLGVNTEAFF,TGTGCCAGCAGCTTAGGTGTTAACACTGAAGCTTTCTTT
TRBJ2-1,-,-,TRBV5-4,CASSSDANEQFF,TGTGCCAGCAGTTCGGACGCAAATGAGCAGTTCTTC
TRBJ1-1,-,-,TRBV10-2,CASSPSDKANTEAFF,TGCGCCAGCAGCCCTTCCGACAAGGCGAACACTGAAGCTTTCTTT
TRBJ2-1,-,-,TRBV15,CATSSLRTESYGEQFF,TGTGCCACCAGCAGCCTTCGGACAGAGTCTTATGGTGAGCAGTTCTTC
TRBJ1-1,-,-,TRBV5-1,CASSLGSGQGAFF,TGCGCCAGCAGCTTGGGGTCGGGACAAGGGGCTTTCTTT
TRBJ2-7,once,-,TRBV28,CASSLGGAAYEQYF,TGTGCCAGCAGTTTGGGGGGCGCAGCGTACGAGCAGTACTTC
TRBJ1-2,-,TRBD1,TRBV9,CASSMGDRTPANYGYTF,TGTGCCAGCAGCATGGGGGACAGGACTCCAGCTAACTATGGCTACACCTTC
TRBJ1-5,-,TRBD1,TRBV27,CASSITGGDQPQHF,TGTGCCAGCAGTATAACAGGGGGCGATCAGCCCCAGCATTTT